Following are 5 T cell receptor beta chains from one sample sequenced in a study of beta chain features in type 1 diabetes. What was sequenced were expressed TCRB transcripts, since all of the isolated RNA had been reverse transcribed. Measured with immunoSEQ multiplex PCR; TCRdb has only the in-frame clones, and not every one. The repertoire holds 240,000 or so clones, with 25% to 35% as singletons. The sample taken for sequencing was central memory CD4+ T cells from blood. The receptors shown here come from a man aged 25 to 45 in good health.

This clone was seen more than once but under ten times. V is TRBV18 and J is TRBJ2-5, with D hard to call. Germline-derived CDR1 and CDR2 are KGHSH and LQKENI. The CDR3 extends over 14 amino acids. Deletions cut 3 bases from V and 1 base from J, with 9 bases between. CDR3 DNA sequence: TGTGCCAGCTCACCGCCGTCCCTCCAAGAGACCCAGTACTTC. The encoded protein is CASSPPSLQETQYF.

This clone was detected a few times. V usage is TRBV7-9 and J usage is TRBJ2-5; tentatively, D is TRBD1 or TRBD2 (7 bases each). The CDR3 has 16 amino acids. Germline CDR1 SEHNR, CDR2 FQNEAQ (reference sequence). V was shortened by 8 bases and J by 5 bases, with 24 bases between the two germline ends. CDR3 sequence (DNA): TGTGCCAGCCGCTCCTCCGGCAGGGGGGGCCGTGAGACCCAGTACTTC. This sequence encodes CASRSSGRGGRETQYF.

In this sample, this clone turned up many times. The chain couples TRBV28 to TRBJ2-3; 7 nucleotides align to TRBD1. From germline, CDR1 is MDHEN and CDR2 SYDVKM. The V gene end was trimmed by 8 bases and the J gene end by 8 bases; junction bases not matched to a gene: 7. CDR3 length: 12 residues. The CDR3 loop reads CASWAGGGTQYF. CDR3 bases: TGTGCCAGCTGGGCAGGGGGTGGTACGCAGTATTTT.

This clone was seen a handful of times. This chain uses TRBV28 with TRBJ2-1; 9 bases line up with TRBD1. Germline CDR1 is MDHEN and CDR2 is SYDVKM. After removal of 5 bases from V and 9 bases from J, the junction contained 14 bases not matched to a gene. The CDR3 covers 16 residues. CDR3 sequence reads: CASSPPAGTGKREQFF. In DNA form, the CDR3 reads TGTGCCAGCAGTCCCCCCGCCGGGACAGGGAAGCGTGAGCAGTTCTTC.

This clone has only a few counts. The chain employs TRBV11-2 and TRBJ2-3; tentatively, D is TRBD1 or TRBD2 (5 bases each). The CDR3 is 15 residues long. Per germline, CDR1 SGHAT and CDR2 FQNNGV. Trimming cost V 4 bases and J 2 bases, with 13 bases left between them. The CDR3 coding sequence is TGTGCCAGCAGCTACCGGGACGGAGTCACAGATACGCAGTATTTT. Translated: CASSYRDGVTDTQYF.